The 18 T cell receptor beta chains below were found in one sample sequenced in a study of blood T cell repertoires in COVID-19. Clones were read by immunoSEQ multiplex PCR, and TCRdb kept only the in-frame ones, dropping some. Here the sample spans 45,000 to 60,000 clones, just under 80% being singletons. The sequencing sample was made of peripheral blood. Every receptor here comes from a human donor with active or convalescent COVID-19. The donor label of this sample is uncertain.

This clone was seen a few times. V gene TRBV6-5 combines with J gene TRBJ2-3, with TRBD1 matching 7 bases. The CDR3 contains 14 residues. V lost 6 bases, J lost 1 base, and 4 bases stayed unmatched. Per the germline V gene, CDR1 is MNHEY and CDR2 is SVGAGI. The CDR3 here is CASRPQGGTDTQYF. The CDR3 DNA reads TGTGCCAGCAGGCCTCAGGGGGGCACAGATACGCAGTATTTT.

This chain uses TRBV9 with TRBJ2-7; 8 positions agree with TRBD1. CDR3 length: 17 residues. Germline trimming cut 2 bases from V and 2 bases from J; bases unmatched to any gene: 12. Germline values: CDR1 SGDLS, CDR2 YYNGEE. CDR3 protein: CASSVSTGEILPYEQYF. DNA for the CDR3: TGTGCCAGCAGCGTTTCGACAGGGGAAATACTCCCCTACGAGCAGTACTTC.

CDR3 nucleotide sequence: TGTGCCAGCACCCCAGGGACTAGCGGCGAGACCCAGTACTTC. Translation gives CASTPGTSGETQYF. The chain has TRBV5-4 and TRBJ2-5; the match to TRBD2 covers 11 bases. V trimming: 6 bases; J trimming: 5 bases; junction bases outside the gene matches: 6. Germline CDR1 is SGHNT and CDR2 is YYREEE (reference sequence). The length of the CDR3 is 14 residues.

This clone has a handful of counts. The chain carries TRBV5-8 and TRBJ2-1; a possible D gene is TRBD1 (6 bases). The CDR3 has 16 residues. Per germline, CDR1 SGHTS and CDR2 YDEGEE. V was clipped by 0 bases and J by 3 bases, with 13 bases between them. The CDR3 DNA is TGTGCCAGCAGCTTGGAGCAGGGGCAAATCTACAATGAGCAGTTCTTC. Its protein product is CASSLEQGQIYNEQFF.

The chain couples TRBV4-2 to TRBJ2-2; TRBD2 aligns across 7 bases. Germline V gives CDR1 LGHNA, CDR2 YNFKEQ. The V segment lost 0 bases and the J segment 0 bases; nucleotides outside the gene matches: 4. The CDR3 contains 17 residues. CDR3 amino acids: CASSQEWLAANTGELFF. Written as DNA, the CDR3 is TGTGCCAGCAGCCAAGAATGGCTAGCGGCGAACACCGGGGAGCTGTTTTTT.

V is TRBV11-2 and J is TRBJ2-7; possible D gene TRBD1, 6 bases. The V end was cut by 3 bases, the J end by 6 bases, with 18 bases between. The CDR3 sequence is 15 residues long. Germline CDR1 and CDR2: SGHAT and FQNNGV. CDR3 in amino acids: CASSLQGQLPSEQYF. The CDR3 DNA reads as TGTGCCAGCAGCTTGCAGGGACAACTCCCTTCCGAGCAGTACTTC.

V is TRBV7-8 and J is TRBJ1-4, with 11 positions matching TRBD1. The CDR3 is 18 amino acids. CDR1 and CDR2 (germline): SGHVS, FQNEAQ. V lost 2 bases and J lost 0; bases outside the gene matches: 5. CDR3 residues: CASSLTGQGVTTNEKLFF. DNA for the CDR3: TGTGCCAGCAGCTTAACGGGACAGGGGGTAACAACTAATGAAAAACTGTTTTTT.

The chain uses TRBV6-2 or TRBV6-3 and TRBJ2-7; 8 bases line up with TRBD1. J gave up 6 bases and V 6 bases, and 10 bases lay outside the gene matches. Germline V CDR1 and CDR2: MNHEY, SVGEGT. The CDR3 loop spans 14 amino acids. For the CDR3, the DNA is TGTGCCAGCAGCCCTCTTGGGACAGGTACCGAGCAGTACTTC. Its translation is CASSPLGTGTEQYF.

This chain joins TRBV19 and TRBJ1-2; TRBD1 matches 12 bases. The V gene end was trimmed by 6 bases and the J gene end by 1 base; junction bases not matched to a gene: 18. CDR1 is LNHDA, CDR2 SQIVND, per germline (reference sequence). The CDR3 is 20 residues long. CDR3 amino acids: CASRPSGQGARPTFNYGYTF. The DNA of the CDR3 is TGTGCCAGTAGGCCCTCGGGACAGGGGGCGCGACCCACCTTTAACTATGGCTACACCTTC.

The chain couples TRBV7-9 to TRBJ1-1; the match to TRBD1 covers 7 bases. The CDR3 runs 12 residues. From germline, CDR1 is SEHNR and CDR2 FQNEAQ (reference sequence). With 4 bases clipped from V and 8 bases from J, the junction kept 4 bases outside the gene matches. The CDR3, as DNA: TGTGCCAGCAGCTCCGGGGGACAGGAAGCTTTCTTT. Translation gives CASSSGGQEAFF.

The chain has TRBV28 and TRBJ1-6; 7 positions agree with TRBD1. Looked up from germline, CDR1 is MDHEN and CDR2 is SYDVKM. V was clipped by 4 bases and J by 8 bases; unmatched bases: 5. This CDR3 is 14 amino acids long. In nucleotides, the CDR3 is TGTGCCAGCAGTTCCAGGGACAGCTATTCACCCCTCCACTTT. Protein sequence: CASSSRDSYSPLHF.

The chain employs TRBV11-1 and TRBJ2-5; D remains ambiguous. The CDR3 covers 15 residues. The germline CDR1 and CDR2 sequences are SGHAT and FQDESV (reference sequence). Trimming removed 1 base from V and 4 bases from J, with 13 bases in between. This CDR3 reads CASSLVGRPPETQYF. In DNA form, the CDR3 reads TGTGCCAGCAGCTTAGTGGGCAGGCCTCCAGAGACCCAGTACTTC. Full variable domain (outside the CDR3, taken from reference TRBV11-1 and TRBJ2-5): EAEVAQSPRYKITEKSQAVAFWCDPISGHATLYWYRQILGQGPELLVQFQDESVVDDSQLPKDRFSAERLKGVDSTLKIQPAELGDSAMYLCASSLVGRPPETQYFGPGTRLLVL.

The sample holds a few counts of this clone. The CDR3: CAWSGGLAGFREQFF. The CDR3 DNA follows: TGTGCCTGGAGTGGGGGACTAGCGGGGTTTAGAGAGCAGTTCTTC. V is TRBV30 and J is TRBJ2-1; TRBD2 matches at 13 bases. The CDR3 is 15 amino acids. Looked up from germline, CDR1 is GTSNPN and CDR2 is SVGIG (reference sequence). Trimming took 1 base from V and 10 from J; bases not matched to a gene: 7.

The rearrangement links TRBV3-1 (or the pseudogene TRBV3-2) to TRBJ1-1; 9 nucleotides match TRBD1. The CDR3 consists of 13 residues. Germline CDR1 reads LGHDT; CDR2 reads YNNKEL (reference sequence). V lost 6 bases to trimming and J lost 5 bases; unmatched junction nucleotides: 4. As DNA, the CDR3 is TGTGCCAGCAGTCGACAGGGGGGGACTGAAGCTTTCTTT. Translated, it gives CASSRQGGTEAFF.

The chain has TRBV27 and TRBJ2-7, with 9 bases lining up with TRBD2. Germline lookup yields CDR1 MNHEY and CDR2 SMNVEV (reference sequence). The trim removed 5 bases at V and 4 bases at J, leaving 15 bases unmatched. The CDR3 totals 17 residues. This chain's CDR3 is CASSPPRAAGGLYEQYF. The CDR3 nucleotides read TGTGCCAGCAGTCCCCCCAGGGCAGCGGGAGGCCTATACGAGCAGTACTTC.

The genes are TRBV11-3 and TRBJ2-1; no clear D. V was cut by 5 bases and J by 0 bases, with 11 bases left in between. Germline V lookup: CDR1 SGHNT, CDR2 YENEEA. The CDR3 has 15 residues. CDR3 loop: CASSPQTSSYNEQFF. In DNA form, the CDR3 reads TGTGCCAGCAGCCCACAGACGAGCTCCTACAATGAGCAGTTCTTC.

This clone is labeled as medium-sized. The chain couples TRBV7-8 to TRBJ1-3, with 10 bases that match TRBD1. V was pared by 4 bases and J by 6 bases, with 3 bases of the junction left unmatched. The germline V gene has CDR1 SGHVS and CDR2 FQNEAQ. The CDR3 has 14 amino acids. For the CDR3, the DNA is TGTGCCAGCAGCTCGGGGACAGGGGCAAACACCATATATTTT. This translates into CASSSGTGANTIYF.

The CDR3 protein is CASSPSRSSYEQYF. For the CDR3, the DNA is TGTGCCAGCTCCCCCTCCAGAAGCTCCTACGAGCAGTACTTC. The rearrangement joins TRBV18 to TRBJ2-7, with unresolved D. There are 14 residues in the CDR3. V was cut by 6 bases and J by 0 bases, with 12 bases left in between. CDR1 and CDR2 from the germline V gene are KGHSH and LQKENI.